The 5 T cell receptor beta chains given below trace back to one sample, sequenced in a study of T cells in Graves' hyperthyroidism and ophthalmopathy. Amplified regions were TCR beta CDR3 sequences from RNA transcripts. The HTBI primer set served for first-round RT-PCR of the TCR CDR3. Each CDR3 protein is one row after TCRdb ran MiXCR on the multiplex PCR reads. Of more than 550,000 distinct CDR3 sequences in the sample, around 15% were seen once. Sequenced input: blood. The receptors were sampled from a man aged 45-65 years with Graves' hyperthyroidism.

At least ten counts were recorded for this clonotype. The chain links TRBV12-3 or TRBV12-4 to TRBJ1-1; 11 positions agree with TRBD1. This CDR3 region has 15 residues. The V segment lost 4 bases and the J segment 4 bases; nucleotides outside the gene matches: 5. The CDR3 reads CASSSAGTGGTEAFF. The CDR3 coding sequence is TGTGCCAGCAGTTCTGCCGGGACAGGGGGCACTGAAGCTTTCTTT.

The chain has TRBV24-1 and TRBJ2-1, with 7 bases that match TRBD2. CDR1 and CDR2 from the germline V gene are KGHDR and SFDVKD. The CDR3 is made up of 14 amino acids. V shed 3 bases and J 4 bases; nucleotides not matched to a gene: 2. CDR3 protein: CATSDGSGYNEQFF. In DNA form, the CDR3 reads TGTGCCACCAGTGATGGTAGCGGGTACAATGAGCAGTTCTTC.

The J gene is TRBJ2-7, the V gene TRBV28; a weak D match, TRBD1 (5 bases). Germline V lookup: CDR1 MDHEN, CDR2 SYDVKM. V was cut by 4 bases and J by 3 bases, with 10 bases left in between. The CDR3 totals 13 residues. The CDR3 loop is CASSSQDGYEQYF. The CDR3 coding sequence is TGTGCCAGCAGTTCACAGGATGGCTACGAGCAGTACTTC. Filled out from reference TRBV28 and TRBJ2-7, the complete variable domain reads DVKVTQSSRYLVKRTGEKVFLECVQDMDHENMFWYRQDPGLGLRLIYFSYDVKMKEKGDIPEGYSVSREKKERFSLILESASTNQTSMYLCASSSQDGYEQYFGPGTRLTVT.

CDR3 loop: CASSPFGTTEQFF. CDR3 bases: TGTGCCAGCAGCCCCTTCGGGACTACCGAGCAGTTCTTC. This sequence joins TRBV11-2 and TRBJ2-1, with 7 bases aligning to TRBD2. Germline V gene data show CDR1 as SGHAT and CDR2 as FQNNGV. CDR3 length: 13 amino acids. The ends lost 5 bases at V and 10 bases at J; junction bases unmatched: 8.

With respect to this clonotype: One end of the junction is discordant with germline, which a read error may explain. The chain recombines TRBV6-1 with TRBJ2-3; a weak D match, TRBD2 (6 bases). The germline V gene has CDR1 MNHNS and CDR2 SASEGT. The CDR3 consists of 17 residues. The CDR3 DNA sequence: TGTGCCAGCACTGAAATAGTTAGCGGTTCTAGCACAGATACGCAGTATTTT. Translated: CASTEIVSGSSTDTQYF.